This T cell receptor (beta chain) was recovered during a study of regulatory T cells in long-lasting Graves disease (dated by TCRdb to the early 2020s). About the investigation overall: Persistent Graves' disease was defined as persistently positive TSH receptor autoantibodies together with antithyroid drug treatment for over 5 years. This study used TCR sequencing and RNA sequencing of peripheral blood to compare persistent Graves' disease patients against newly diagnosed Graves' disease patients. The study took place in China and was registered as a clinical trial. A total of roughly 35 samples underwent TCR sequencing: 13 from persistent and some 20 from newly diagnosed Graves' disease patients. Antithyroid drugs had been taken for approximately 10 years on average by persistent Graves' disease patients in the clinical cohort. The full study reports these points: TRBV28, TRBJ1-2 and TRBJ2-5 were preferentially used in persistent disease, while TRBV20-1 and TRBJ2-1 were favored in newly diagnosed disease. As a limitation, the authors acknowledged that the small sample size may reduce accuracy. Compared with newly diagnosed patients, persistent Graves' disease patients had lower TCR Shannon entropy and fewer highly expanded clones, which suggests clonal expansion. Only the TCR beta chain was sequenced and analyzed. The study examined only peripheral blood because the primary lesion, thyroid tissue, could not be accessed. Persistent patients shared more public clonotypes among themselves (approximately 2,500) than newly diagnosed patients did (more than 850).

The sample's time point label, in plain terms: persistent/refractory GD, antithyroid drugs over 5 years with positive TRAb. For both TCR sequencing and RNA sequencing, RNA was extracted from PBMCs using TRIzol. The diagnosis of Graves' disease followed American Thyroid Association guidelines. The patients came from an endocrinology department in Xi'an, China. Each patient gave 8.5 to 9.5 milliliters of peripheral blood, collected in an EDTA anticoagulant tube. Ficoll Paque Plus density gradient separation was used to isolate PBMCs, and no further T cell sorting was performed. An Agilent 2100 Bioanalyzer and agarose gel were used to check RNA quality, while a NanoDrop 2000 measured RNA concentration. Turning to this clonotype: The target of this receptor is not known. No clone much larger than this one lies a single base away; base qualities are absent.

Preparation of the library involved multiplex PCR. The reads were generated on an Illumina HiSeq 4000. CDR3 regions were amplified by Arm-PCR with iRepertoire HTBI primers to construct TCR beta libraries. Before sequencing, the PCR products went through gel purification. The study's own analysis went as follows. Gene usage analysis of CDR3 amino acid clonotypes relied on the 55 to 80 TRBV and 14 TRBJ segments identified across samples. COPE and FqMerger were used to merge filtered high-quality paired reads into contigs. BLAST was used to align contigs to IMGT TRBV, TRBD and TRBJ reference genes, with CDR3 defined following IMGT. Any clonotype with a frequency above 0.1% was classified as a highly expanded clone. Shannon entropy was used to measure repertoire diversity, and the Gini coefficient was used to measure V-J evenness. Public clonotypes were defined as clonotypes shared by more than one individual. TCRdb reprocessing: public reads trimmed at Q25 with fastp, clones called with MiXCR, in-frame beta chains kept. Every entry covers one CDR3 protein and lists the most common genes and DNA from its rows. The V and J calls, along with clone size, are taken from TCRdb and not from the paper's own processing. Across this sample there are approximately 690,000 distinct CDR3 sequences, with 25% to 30% seen only once. About two fifths of the sample lies in the top ten.

Trimming removed 0 bases from V and 3 bases from J, leaving 6 bases between the germline ends. CDR3 length: 15 amino acids, cysteine to phenylalanine. Solely the CDR3 DNA is kept, with 45 bases framed from the first base. The germline V gene specifies MNHNS as CDR1 and SASEGT as CDR2. The TCR sequence derives from a female donor with Graves disease. Source: peripheral blood mononuclear cells (PBMCs), taken when the disease was refractory, from a patient treated with antithyroid drugs. The rearranged segments are TRBV6-1 and TRBJ1-6; confidence is insufficient to name the D gene. The nucleotide sequence is given as TGTGCCAGCAGTGAAGCAGGATTCTATAATTCACCCCTCCACTTT. This yields the protein CASSEAGFYNSPLHF.